The source of this T cell receptor (beta chain) is a study of cytomegalovirus exposure and HLA in healthy donors. Clones were sequenced by immunoSEQ multiplex PCR, and TCRdb holds only the in-frame ones, with some missing. Of some 170,000 clones in the sample, around nine tenths are singletons; the top ten hold less than 3%. Material for sequencing was PBMCs. The source is a man younger than 35 in good health and CMV-seropositive.

In nucleotides, the CDR3 is TGTGCCAGCAGGACAGGGTCCTACGAGCAGTACTTC. It specifies CASRTGSYEQYF. V is TRBV7-2 and J is TRBJ2-7, with TRBD1 matching over 7 bases. This CDR3 comprises 12 residues. The germline V gene has CDR1 SGHTA and CDR2 FQGNSA. V was clipped by 6 bases and J by 1 base; unmatched bases: 0.